Presented here are 20 T cell receptor beta chains from one specimen sequenced in a study of blood T cells in healthy people across ages. It was with a sample-barcoded 5' primer and a J-beta primer mix that a second PCR of roughly 7 to 12 cycles was run. TCRdb re-analysed the 5' RACE reads in MiXCR, keeping a single row per CDR3 protein. Among about 1.7 million distinct CDR3 sequences, 28% were seen once, and the ten largest hold 7.7%. Sequencing input: blood. The receptors originated from a woman in her thirties in good health.

A few counts support this clonotype. This sequence joins TRBV6-5 and TRBJ2-3; D is perhaps TRBD1 (6 bases). The CDR3 spans 15 residues. Trimming shortened V by 5 bases and J by 0 bases, and 12 bases separated the two germline ends. Germline-derived CDR1 and CDR2 are MNHEY and SVGAGI. Here the CDR3 DNA reads TGTGCCAGCAGTACGACAGGCCCTAGCACAGATACGCAGTATTTT. Translation: CASSTTGPSTDTQYF.

This clonotype came up many times. The rearrangement links TRBV6-1 to TRBJ2-5; D is unclear. The germline V and J ends were trimmed by 6 bases and 4 bases, with 12 bases remaining between them. CDR3 length: 13 amino acids. Germline V gene sequence: CDR1 MNHNS, CDR2 SASEGT. The CDR3 DNA reads as TGTGCCAGCAGACCCAGGTCTCCAGAGACCCAGTACTTC. This gives the protein CASRPRSPETQYF.

This clonotype was seen at least ten times. This rearrangement joins TRBV7-2 to TRBJ2-2, with TRBD1 identical over 11 bases. With 5 bases clipped from V and 5 bases from J, the junction kept 10 bases outside the gene matches. Germline V lookup: CDR1 SGHTA, CDR2 FQGNSA. The CDR3 covers 17 residues. The CDR3 sequence is CASSLDWDRGRTGELFF. For the CDR3, the DNA is TGTGCCAGCAGCCTCGATTGGGACAGGGGGAGGACCGGGGAGCTGTTTTTT.

In the case of this clonotype: This clone may be a read error of a much larger clone one base away. The chain has TRBV5-1 and TRBJ2-7; possibly TRBD2 for D (5 bases). The ends were cut back, 0 bases at V and 2 bases at J, with 9 bases in the middle. The germline V gene encodes CDR1 SGHRS and CDR2 YFSETQ. The CDR3 is made up of 14 amino acids. The CDR3 nucleotides read TGCGCCAGCAGCTTGGAGGGAGTGCCCTACGAGCAGTACTTC. This codes for CASSLEGVPYEQYF.

The chain joins TRBV7-6 to TRBJ2-1; 7 bases align to TRBD2. The V and J ends lost 4 bases and 3 bases, in that order; junction bases with no gene match: 6. This CDR3 is built from 15 residues. Germline V lookup: CDR1 SGHVS, CDR2 FNYEAQ. The CDR3 bases are TGTGCCAGCAGCTATCAGACTAGCTACTACAATGAGCAGTTCTTC. Amino acid sequence: CASSYQTSYYNEQFF.

This clonotype was recorded a few times. V and J are TRBV6-6 and TRBJ2-7; D gene ambiguous. CDR1 is MNHNY and CDR2 is SVGAGI in the germline V gene (reference sequence). The ends were cut back, 2 bases at V and 3 bases at J, with 14 bases in the middle. The CDR3 runs 15 residues. CDR3 coding DNA: TGTGCCAGCAGTTACCCCCGGGTCTCCCACTACGAGCAGTACTTC. Protein sequence: CASSYPRVSHYEQYF.

This clonotype showed up just a few times. V and J are TRBV28 and TRBJ2-7; D unresolved. Looked up from germline, CDR1 is MDHEN and CDR2 is SYDVKM. Trimming took 7 bases from V and 3 from J, leaving 16 bases between them. There are 14 residues in the CDR3. Written as DNA, the CDR3 is TGTGCCAGCACCCCTCGAGTCCCGAACTACGAGCAGTACTTC. Residues: CASTPRVPNYEQYF.

This clonotype was counted only a few times. The CDR3 DNA sequence: TGTGCCAGTAGCCACAGGGGAGTACTACAGGGAGAGACCCAGTACTTC. Residues: CASSHRGVLQGETQYF. J is TRBJ2-5 and V is TRBV19; 7 nucleotides agree with TRBD1. V dropped 6 bases and J dropped 4; count of bases not matched to a gene: 14. The CDR3 extends over 16 amino acids. From germline, CDR1 is LNHDA and CDR2 SQIVND (reference sequence).

This clonotype was found a few times. This chain joins TRBV5-1 and TRBJ2-1, with a possible D match to TRBD1 (7 bases). The CDR3 spans 15 residues. The ends were cut back, 0 bases at V and 4 bases at J, with 11 bases in the middle. CDR1 is SGHRS and CDR2 is YFSETQ in the germline V gene. The CDR3 nucleotides read TGCGCCAGCAGCTTGGGCAGGGGGGTGTACAATGAGCAGTTCTTC. It yields the protein CASSLGRGVYNEQFF.

At least ten counts were recorded for this clonotype. The V gene is TRBV4-3, the J gene TRBJ2-1; unclear D gene. CDR3 length equals 13 residues. Trimming removed 3 bases at V and 4 bases at J, with 7 bases between. The germline gives CDR1 LGHNA, CDR2 YSLEER. The CDR3 sequence: CASSQGFYNEQFF. The CDR3 DNA reads TGCGCCAGCAGCCAGGGGTTTTACAATGAGCAGTTCTTC.

Only a few counts were recorded for this clonotype. This sequence joins TRBV12-3 or TRBV12-4 and TRBJ2-5; 14 bases are a match to TRBD2. CDR3 length: 16 residues. The V gene end was trimmed by 6 bases and the J gene end by 5 bases; junction bases not matched to a gene: 8. The CDR3 protein is CASSPGLAGVEETQYF. CDR3 DNA sequence: TGTGCCAGCAGCCCGGGACTAGCGGGAGTAGAGGAGACCCAGTACTTC.

This chain connects TRBV10-3 to TRBJ2-7; D is perhaps TRBD1 or TRBD2 (6 bases each). This CDR3 region has 16 residues. Germline CDR1 is ENHRY and CDR2 is SYGVKD. Trimming removed 0 bases from V and 3 bases from J, with 15 bases in between. The CDR3 nucleotides read TGTGCCATCAGTGAGTCGAGTAAGGGGGGATACTACGAGCAGTACTTC. Protein sequence: CAISESSKGGYYEQYF.

The genes are TRBV9 and TRBJ2-7, with 8 nucleotides matching TRBD2. Trimming cost V 0 bases and J 3 bases; bases outside gene matches: 5. The CDR3 length is 15 residues. Germline CDR1 and CDR2: SGDLS and YYNGEE. The CDR3 DNA follows: TGTGCCAGCAGCGTAGAGTTTAGCGGGAACTACGAGCAGTACTTC. Amino acid sequence: CASSVEFSGNYEQYF.

The DNA of the CDR3 is TGTGCCAGCAGCCTAAAGGTGTTCTCCTACAATGAGCAGTTCTTC. Amino acid sequence: CASSLKVFSYNEQFF. The chain couples TRBV11-2 to TRBJ2-1; no reliable D call. The germline V and J ends were trimmed by 5 bases and 0 bases, with 11 bases remaining between them. The length of the CDR3 is 15 residues. In germline, CDR1 is SGHAT, CDR2 FQNNGV.

This clonotype was observed a handful of times. The J gene is TRBJ2-3, the V gene TRBV12-3 or TRBV12-4; the D gene is possibly TRBD2 (5 bases). This CDR3 comprises 13 residues. Trimming pared 6 bases from V and 5 bases from J, leaving 12 bases between. CDR3 in amino acids: CASRRAELDTQYF. In DNA form, the CDR3 reads TGTGCCAGCAGAAGAGCGGAGCTAGATACGCAGTATTTT.

As for this clonotype: At one boundary the junction diverges from the germline segment, which might be a read error. The rearrangement links TRBV5-1 to TRBJ2-4; a weak D match, TRBD1 (6 bases). Gene TRBJ2-7 matches the end of the DNA better, so the J call may be wrong. Germline V lookup: CDR1 SGHRS, CDR2 YFSETQ. The CDR3 is 13 residues long. The CDR3 DNA follows: TGCGCCGGCAGCTCGGTACAGGGTGGCGAGCAGTACTTC. This codes for CAGSSVQGGEQYF.

This clonotype was counted a few times. The chain joins TRBV20-1 to TRBJ2-3; D is uncertain. The V gene lost 0 bases and the J gene lost 6 bases, with 7 bases spanning the gap. CDR1 and CDR2 (germline): DFQATT, SNEGSKA (reference sequence). This CDR3 is built from 12 residues. CDR3 DNA: TGCAGTGCTAGAGAGTTTTTTGATACGCAGTATTTT. It codes for CSAREFFDTQYF.

The chain combines TRBV7-2 with TRBJ2-6; 7 bases map to TRBD1. Germline-derived CDR1 and CDR2 are SGHTA and FQGNSA. After removal of 4 bases from V and 6 bases from J, the junction contained 6 bases not matched to a gene. There are 15 residues in the CDR3. The CDR3 region has the DNA TGTGCCAGCAGCTCGGGACAGCTTTCGGCCAACGTCCTGACTTTC. This sequence encodes CASSSGQLSANVLTF.

The sample holds a few counts of this clonotype. In nucleotides, the CDR3 is TGCAGCTGGCGATCGGGCCAGAATGAGCAGTTCTTC. This gives the protein CSWRSGQNEQFF. The rearrangement joins TRBV29-1 to TRBJ2-1, with D unresolved. From germline, CDR1 is SQVTM and CDR2 ANQGSEA. The CDR3 extends over 12 amino acids. The germline V and J ends were trimmed by 8 bases and 7 bases, with 15 bases remaining between them.

This clonotype was seen a few times. Just one base apart from a much larger clone, this may be a read error. The chain is built from TRBV29-1 and TRBJ2-3, with D possibly being TRBD1 (7 bases). The CDR3 spans 13 residues. CDR1 is SQVTM and CDR2 is ANQGSEA in the germline V gene. In DNA, the CDR3 is TGCAGTGGAGGGGGCTTCTCCGCAGATACGCAGTATTTT. This sequence encodes CSGGGFSADTQYF.